This T cell receptor beta chain was obtained from a study of blood T cell repertoires in COVID-19. Study-wide background: Whether acute or convalescent, the COVID-19 samples came from the United States, Italy and Spain.

The data were produced by immunoSEQ multiplex PCR, yet TCRdb's version contains in-frame clones alone and is incomplete. The data show about 81,000 clones, around 80% seen once. The germline CDR1 and CDR2 sequences are SNHLY and FYNNEI. The CDR3 totals 14 residues. V lost 3 bases to trimming and J lost 4 bases, with 9 bases between them. The rearrangement uses TRBV2 and TRBJ1-4; D unresolved. The sample consisted of peripheral blood. The source of this sequence is a human donor in a cohort sampled during active COVID-19. The CDR3 loop reads CASSDGRYNEKLFF. The DNA for the CDR3 is TGTGCCAGCAGTGATGGCAGATATAATGAAAAACTGTTTTTT.